The entry below gives a single TCR beta chain sequence along with its context. As yet, its antigen is unknown. The germline CDR1 and CDR2 sequences are MNHNS and SASEGT. This CDR3 is 15 amino acids long. The V end was cut by 5 bases, the J end by 11 bases, with 24 bases between. The data derive from a study of OX40 agonist ivuxolimab in advanced cancers. The overall study: Hepatocellular carcinoma, melanoma, renal cell or head and neck cancer affected the dose-escalation patients. The study, taken as a whole, reports: What antigens the expanded peripheral T cells recognized was never established.

TCRdb keeps only in-frame clones here, not all; method: immunoSEQ multiplex PCR. The repertoire consists of 64,000 or so clones, with 83% occurring once and the leading ten covering 0.7%. This receptor was obtained from an adult with an advanced solid tumor such as melanoma, head and neck, liver or kidney cancer. The chain uses TRBV6-1 and TRBJ1-1; D remains unclear. Material: CD4+ or CD8+ T cells sorted from blood, obtained in a trial of the OX40 agonist ivuxolimab. DNA for the CDR3: TGTGCCAGCAGTCTAAGGAATTCGGGAGTCATGGGTGCTTTCTTT. It yields the protein CASSLRNSGVMGAFF.